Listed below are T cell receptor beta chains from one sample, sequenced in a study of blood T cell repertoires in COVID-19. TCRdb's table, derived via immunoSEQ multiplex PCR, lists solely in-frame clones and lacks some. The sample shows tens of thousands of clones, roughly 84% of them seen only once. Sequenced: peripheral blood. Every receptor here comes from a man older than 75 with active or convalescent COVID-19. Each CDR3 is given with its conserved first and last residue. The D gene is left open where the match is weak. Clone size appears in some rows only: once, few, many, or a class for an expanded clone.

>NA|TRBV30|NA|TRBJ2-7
TGTGCCTGGAGTGTGTGGCAGGGTCACGAGCAGTACTTC
CAWSVWQGHEQYF
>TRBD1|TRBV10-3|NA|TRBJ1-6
TGTGCCATCAGGGCCACCGGGACAGCGAGTTCACCCCTCCACTTT
CAIRATGTASSPLHF
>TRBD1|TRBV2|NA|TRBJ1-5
TGTGCCAGCAGTGGACAGGGGTATCAGCCCCAGCATTTT
CASSGQGYQPQHF
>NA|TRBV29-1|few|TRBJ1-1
TGCAGCTCCCACGTCGGACAAAACACTGAAGCTTTCTTT
CSSHVGQNTEAFF
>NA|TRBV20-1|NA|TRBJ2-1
TGCAGTGCTAGTGGGGGCCCAACCAATGAGCAGTTCTTC
CSASGGPTNEQFF
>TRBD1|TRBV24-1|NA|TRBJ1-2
TGTGCCACCTCGTCGGACAGGGAGGTTGGCTACACCTTC
CATSSDREVGYTF
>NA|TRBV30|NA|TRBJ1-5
TGTGCCTGGAGTTTTGGGGCCAGCAATCAGCCCCAGCATTTT
CAWSFGASNQPQHF
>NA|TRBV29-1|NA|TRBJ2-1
TGCAGCGTCGTCCTGGGCCGTAGCTACAATGAGCAGTTCTTC
CSVVLGRSYNEQFF
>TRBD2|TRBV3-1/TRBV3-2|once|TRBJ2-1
TGTGCCAGCAGCCCTGGACTAGCCCAGTGGAGCAATGAGCAGTTCTTC
CASSPGLAQWSNEQFF
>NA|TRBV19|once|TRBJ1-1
TGTGCCAGTAGTATGAGTACCCCCAACACTGAAGCTTTCTTT
CASSMSTPNTEAFF
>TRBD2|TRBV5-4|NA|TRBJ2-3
TGTGCCAGCAGGGACGGGACTAGCGGGGGAGGTGGAGATACGCAGTATTTT
CASRDGTSGGGGDTQYF
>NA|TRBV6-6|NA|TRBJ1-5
TGTGCCAGCAGTCATTCGGCGGGGGCTGAGCAGCCCCAGCATTTT
CASSHSAGAEQPQHF
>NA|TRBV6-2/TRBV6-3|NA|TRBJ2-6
TGTGCCAGCAGTTTCACAGACTCTGGGGCCAACGTCCTGACTTTC
CASSFTDSGANVLTF
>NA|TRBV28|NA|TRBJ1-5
TGTGCCAGCAGTCTCGGAGCCCTTGGCAATCAGCCCCAGCATTTT
CASSLGALGNQPQHF
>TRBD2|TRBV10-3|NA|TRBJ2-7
TGTGCCATCAGTGATTGGGCGGGGGACTACGAGCAGTACTTC
CAISDWAGDYEQYF
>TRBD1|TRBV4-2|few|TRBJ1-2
TGTGCCAGCAGCCAAGCGACAGGGGCGAACTATGGCTACACCTTC
CASSQATGANYGYTF
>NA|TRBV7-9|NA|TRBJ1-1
TGTGCCAGCAGCTGGACAGAGAACACTGAAGCTTTCTTT
CASSWTENTEAFF
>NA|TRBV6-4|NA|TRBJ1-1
TGTGCCAGCAGTGCTGAGTCGATGACTGAAGCTTTCTTT
CASSAESMTEAFF
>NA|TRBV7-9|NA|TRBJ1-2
TGTGCCAGCAGCCCCGGGGGGGGAGGGAGCTATGGCTACACCTTC
CASSPGGGGSYGYTF
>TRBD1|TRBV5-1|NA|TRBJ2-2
TGCGCCAGCAGCCGGGACAGGATCGGCGGGGAGCTGTTTTTT
CASSRDRIGGELFF
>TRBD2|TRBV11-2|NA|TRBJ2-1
TGTGCCAGCAGCTCTGCGGGAGTTCGGAATGAGCAGTTCTTC
CASSSAGVRNEQFF
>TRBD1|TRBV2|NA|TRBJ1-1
TGTGCCAGCGCGTATACAGACAGGGCCCAGGGCACTGAAGCTTTCTTT
CASAYTDRAQGTEAFF